This passage covers 15 T cell receptor beta chains from one sample sequenced in a study of blood T cells in healthy people across ages. Combining a sample-barcoded 5' primer with a J-beta primer mix, a second PCR ran for 7 to 11 cycles. A single record per CDR3 protein comes from TCRdb applying MiXCR to the 5' RACE reads. Of about 1 million distinct CDR3 sequences listed, 35% to 50% were seen once; the top ten hold under 20%. Sequencing input: blood. The receptors stem from a woman between 55 and 75 years old in good health.

The chain uses TRBV24-1 and TRBJ2-1; the D call may be TRBD1 or TRBD2 (8 bases each). Germline assignment: CDR1 KGHDR and CDR2 SFDVKD. This CDR3 is built from 17 residues. V was shortened by 10 bases and J by 7 bases, with 28 bases between the two germline ends. The CDR3 nucleotides are TGTGCCACGCGGCAGGGGGCATCGGGAGGGCCGGGGAATGAGCAGTTCTTC. It specifies CATRQGASGGPGNEQFF.

The chain uses TRBV29-1 and TRBJ2-5, with D possibly matching TRBD1 (6 bases). Trimming stripped 3 bases from V and 0 bases from J, with 23 bases between. CDR3 length: 18 amino acids. Germline CDR1 and CDR2: SQVTM and ANQGSEA. CDR3 residues: CSVDDRDTIDRYQETQYF. In nucleotides, the CDR3 is TGCAGCGTTGATGACCGGGACACAATCGACCGGTACCAAGAGACCCAGTACTTC.

The chain links TRBV11-2 to TRBJ2-7; the match to TRBD2 covers 9 bases. CDR1 and CDR2 from the germline V gene are SGHAT and FQNNGV. The CDR3 spans 14 residues. With V trimmed by 4 bases and J by 6 bases, 7 bases remained unmatched. The CDR3 is CASSSVAGAGEQYF. The CDR3 nucleotides are TGTGCCAGCAGCTCAGTAGCGGGAGCCGGCGAGCAGTACTTC.

This clonotype has just a few counts. The J gene is TRBJ1-2, the V gene TRBV7-2; D might be TRBD1 (5 bases). CDR1 and CDR2 (germline): SGHTA, FQGNSA. Deletions cut 1 base from V and 11 bases from J, with 17 bases between. The length of the CDR3 is 14 residues. The CDR3 here is CASSLEIGMGGYTF. In DNA, the CDR3 is TGTGCCAGCAGCTTAGAGATTGGTATGGGGGGTTACACCTTC.

The sample holds a few counts of this clonotype. J is TRBJ2-5 and V is TRBV11-1; D unresolved. Trimming cost V 5 bases and J 3 bases, with 10 bases left between them. Germline V lookup: CDR1 SGHAT, CDR2 FQDESV (reference sequence). This CDR3 is 13 amino acids long. This CDR3 reads CASSPGFKETQYF. The CDR3 DNA sequence: TGTGCCAGCAGCCCCGGTTTTAAAGAGACCCAGTACTTC.

The J gene is TRBJ2-7, the V gene TRBV20-1; perhaps TRBD2 as D (5 bases). Trimming took off 0 bases at V and 2 bases at J, with 8 bases between the two ends. CDR3 size: 13 residues. From germline, CDR1 is DFQATT and CDR2 SNEGSKA (reference sequence). CDR3 residues: CSARDHGAYEQYF. The CDR3 nucleotides read TGCAGTGCTAGAGATCACGGGGCCTACGAGCAGTACTTC.

A word on this clonotype: Compared with germline, one end of the junction differs, possibly owing to a read error. The rearrangement links TRBV11-2 to TRBJ2-7; D is uncertain. This CDR3 contains 15 residues. Germline CDR1 reads SGHAT; CDR2 reads FQNNGV. The DNA of the CDR3 is TGTGCCGGCAGCTTAGATCTGGGCGGATACTACGAGCAGTACTTC. This codes for CAGSLDLGGYYEQYF.

This clonotype has just a few counts. This chain links TRBV27 with TRBJ1-2; the D gene is possibly TRBD1 (6 bases). V lost 5 bases and J lost 3, with 13 bases in between. The CDR3 extends over 14 amino acids. From germline, CDR1 is MNHEY and CDR2 SMNVEV (reference sequence). The CDR3 is CASSGTGTDYGYTF. CDR3 DNA sequence: TGTGCCAGCAGTGGAACAGGGACCGACTATGGCTACACCTTC.

In its sample, this clonotype was seen a few times. The DNA of the CDR3 is TGTGCCAGCAGCACCCCCGGGGCTGGCTACACCTTC. Amino acid sequence: CASSTPGAGYTF. The J gene is TRBJ1-2, the V gene TRBV6-6, with D perhaps TRBD1 (5 bases). V was clipped by 6 bases and J by 7 bases, with 12 bases between them. Germline V gene lookup returns CDR1 MNHNY and CDR2 SVGAGI (reference sequence). CDR3 length equals 12 residues.

The chain combines TRBV6-2 or TRBV6-3 with TRBJ1-1, with 7 positions matching TRBD1. The germline gives CDR1 MNHEY, CDR2 SVGEGT. Trimming cost V 6 bases and J 7 bases; bases outside gene matches: 2. The CDR3 runs 11 residues. The CDR3 nucleotides read TGTGCCAGCAGGACAGGGCGTGAAGCTTTCTTT. It encodes CASRTGREAFF.

In this sample, this clonotype turned up a few times. This chain joins TRBV20-1 and TRBJ2-7; D tentatively fits TRBD1 or TRBD2 (6 bases each). The V gene lost 8 bases and the J gene lost 2 bases, with 16 bases spanning the gap. The CDR3 totals 13 residues. Germline lookup yields CDR1 DFQATT and CDR2 SNEGSKA (reference sequence). The CDR3 is CSTKRGEAYEQYF. The CDR3 DNA is TGCAGTACAAAGAGGGGGGAGGCCTACGAGCAGTACTTC.

This chain connects TRBV7-2 to TRBJ2-5, with 8 nucleotides matching TRBD2. Germline loops: CDR1 SGHTA, CDR2 FQGNSA. The CDR3 loop spans 14 amino acids. The V segment lost 6 bases and the J segment 7 bases; nucleotides outside the gene matches: 10. The DNA of the CDR3 is TGTGCCAGCAGGTCGGGACTAGTTGAGGGGACCCAGTACTTC. It codes for CASRSGLVEGTQYF.

The rearrangement links TRBV7-6 to TRBJ1-1, with D unresolved. Germline loops: CDR1 SGHVS, CDR2 FNYEAQ. CDR3 length equals 14 residues. V gave up 1 base and J gave up 1 base, with 7 bases separating them. In nucleotides, the CDR3 is TGTGCCAGCAGCTTAGGTTTGGAGAACACTGAAGCTTTCTTT. Its protein is CASSLGLENTEAFF.

The chain has TRBV7-2 and TRBJ1-6; no reliable D call. Germline CDR1 and CDR2: SGHTA and FQGNSA. V was pared by 0 bases and J by 13 bases, with 7 bases between. The CDR3 length is 12 residues. The CDR3: CASSLASLPLHF. CDR3 nucleotide sequence: TGTGCCAGCAGCTTAGCCAGTCTCCCCCTCCACTTT. The full variable domain, its missing parts supplied by reference TRBV7-2 and TRBJ1-6, is GAGVSQSPSNKVTEKGKDVELRCDPISGHTALYWYRQSLGQGLEFLIYFQGNSAPDKSGLPSDRFSAERTGGSVSTLTIQRTQQEDSAVYLCASSLASLPLHFGNGTRLTVT.

This clonotype was detected a few times. The chain carries TRBV14 and TRBJ2-2; D unclear. V was pared by 2 bases and J by 5 bases, with 15 bases between. The CDR3 is made up of 16 amino acids. The germline V gene has CDR1 SGHDN and CDR2 FVKESK. DNA of the CDR3: TGTGCCAGCAGCCAAAACCAGGTTATCCGAACCGGGGAGCTGTTTTTT. This codes for CASSQNQVIRTGELFF. The full variable domain, in which reference TRBV14 and TRBJ2-2 provide the parts outside the CDR3, is EAGVTQFPSHSVIEKGQTVTLRCDPISGHDNLYWYRRVMGKEIKFLLHFVKESKQDESGMPNNRFLAERTGGTYSTLKVQPAELEDSGVYFCASSQNQVIRTGELFFGEGSRLTVL.